The 27 T cell receptor beta chains reported below all come from one sample, sequenced in a study of STAT5B mutations in CD4+ large granular lymphocyte leukemia. Profiling relied on immunoSEQ multiplex PCR, and the TCRdb table lists in-frame clones only, not all of them. The sample records roughly 48,000 clones, roughly three quarters being singletons. Sequencing was performed on CD4+ T cells from blood buffy coats. The receptor source for this set is a human donor in good health.

The CDR3 spells CASSLGRTSTDTQYF. The CDR3 DNA follows: TGCGCCAGCAGCTTGGGTCGTACTAGCACAGATACGCAGTATTTT. The rearrangement joins TRBV5-1 to TRBJ2-3; D ambiguous. The V end was cut by 0 bases, the J end by 0 bases, with 8 bases between. In germline, CDR1 is SGHRS, CDR2 YFSETQ. The CDR3 extends over 15 amino acids.

The rearrangement links TRBV6-1 to TRBJ2-7, with a weak D call TRBD2 (6 bases). Germline V gives CDR1 MNHNS, CDR2 SASEGT. The CDR3 length is 14 residues. V lost 7 bases to trimming and J lost 4 bases, with 17 bases between them. CDR3 region: CASKLDSGPYEQYV. The DNA of the CDR3 is TGTGCCAGCAAGCTTGACAGCGGGCCTTACGAGCAGTACGTC.

The chain links TRBV13 to TRBJ2-7; no clear D. The germline V and J ends were trimmed by 0 bases and 2 bases, with 17 bases remaining between them. This CDR3 contains 17 residues. Per germline, CDR1 PRHDT and CDR2 FYEKMQ (reference sequence). Here the CDR3 reads CASSLGPATNATYEQYV. Written as DNA, the CDR3 is TGTGCCAGCAGCTTAGGTCCGGCAACAAACGCAACCTACGAGCAGTACGTC.

V and J are TRBV28 and TRBJ2-5; D tentatively reads TRBD1 or TRBD2 (5 bases each). Trimming shortened V by 5 bases and J by 8 bases, and 21 bases separated the two germline ends. The length of the CDR3 is 15 residues. The germline CDR1 and CDR2 sequences are MDHEN and SYDVKM. CDR3 in amino acids: CASSTPGTWEKTQYF. The CDR3 coding sequence is TGTGCCAGCAGTACCCCCGGGACGTGGGAGAAAACCCAGTACTTC.

Here the CDR3 DNA reads TGTGCCTGGAGTGAAAACAGAGCGGGGAGGGAGTTCTTC. Its translation is CAWSENRAGREFF. The rearrangement links TRBV30 to TRBJ2-1; 7 nucleotides align to TRBD2. This CDR3 comprises 13 residues. Germline assignment: CDR1 GTSNPN and CDR2 SVGIG (reference sequence). Trimming took 1 base from V and 14 from J; bases not matched to a gene: 11.

This rearrangement joins TRBV19 to TRBJ1-1, with D possibly matching TRBD1 (5 bases). CDR3 length: 14 residues. Trimming removed 2 bases at V and 5 bases at J, with 12 bases between. Germline V gives CDR1 LNHDA, CDR2 SQIVND (reference sequence). For the CDR3, the DNA is TGTGCCAGTAGTATATGGGGGGTTGATACTGAAGCTTTCTTT. Translating it yields CASSIWGVDTEAFF.

This clone was recorded once. The chain employs TRBV12-5 and TRBJ2-7; D is ambiguous. Deletions cut 0 bases from V and 6 bases from J, with 12 bases between. Germline lookup yields CDR1 LGHNT and CDR2 FRNRAP. This CDR3 has 14 residues. In nucleotides, the CDR3 is TGTGCTAGTGGTTTGGTAGGACGAGCAAGCGAGCAGTACGTC. The encoded protein is CASGLVGRASEQYV.

This clone was counted between two and nine times. The chain employs TRBV5-1 and TRBJ1-6; D ambiguous. CDR1 is SGHRS and CDR2 is YFSETQ in the germline V gene. With 4 bases removed from V and 8 bases from J, the gap between germline ends came to 10 bases. The CDR3 consists of 13 residues. CDR3 in amino acids: CASSGLLDSPLHF. The CDR3 DNA is TGCGCCAGCAGCGGTCTGCTTGATTCACCCCTCCACTTT.

The chain joins TRBV7-9 to TRBJ2-5; 7 bases agree with TRBD1. After removal of 5 bases from V and 2 bases from J, the junction contained 5 bases not matched to a gene. This CDR3 comprises 14 residues. Germline V gene data show CDR1 as SEHNR and CDR2 as FQNEAQ (reference sequence). Here the CDR3 DNA reads TGTGCCAGCAGCCAAGACAGGGTTCAAGAGACCCAGTACTTC. It translates to CASSQDRVQETQYF.

The gene calls are TRBV5-4 and TRBJ2-3; 7 nucleotides agree with TRBD2. Germline V gene lookup returns CDR1 SGHNT and CDR2 YYREEE (reference sequence). V lost 6 bases, J lost 5 bases, and 6 bases stayed unmatched. The CDR3 covers 13 residues. The CDR3 DNA reads as TGTGCCAGCACCACGGGGGGTGGAGATACGCAGTATTTT. Its translation is CASTTGGGDTQYF. Full variable domain (remainder filled in from reference TRBV5-4 and TRBJ2-3): ETGVTQSPTHLIKTRGQQVTLRCSSQSGHNTVSWYQQALGQGPQFIFQYYREEENGRGNFPPRFSGLQFPNYSSELNVNALELDDSALYLCASTTGGGDTQYFGPGTRLTVL.

The gene calls are TRBV2 and TRBJ1-6; unclear D gene. The CDR3 is made up of 13 amino acids. Germline CDR1 SNHLY, CDR2 FYNNEI. Trimming removed 3 bases at V and 9 bases at J, with 9 bases between. CDR3 sequence: CASSDPDSSPLHF. The CDR3 bases are TGTGCCAGCAGTGACCCGGACTCTTCACCCCTCCACTTT.

The count of this clone is one. V and J are TRBV28 and TRBJ2-5; 7 nucleotides line up with TRBD1. The CDR3 length is 15 residues. Germline lookup yields CDR1 MDHEN and CDR2 SYDVKM. V dropped 8 bases and J dropped 0; count of bases not matched to a gene: 9. In nucleotides, the CDR3 is TGTGCCAGCTCCTCTTGGGACAGAAACCAAGAGACCCAGTACTTC. The encoded protein is CASSSWDRNQETQYF.

The table lists this clone with a count of one. The V gene is TRBV15, the J gene TRBJ2-5, with 7 bases fitting TRBD2. The V gene end was trimmed by 0 bases and the J gene end by 2 bases; junction bases not matched to a gene: 3. In germline, CDR1 is LNHNV, CDR2 YYDKDF (reference sequence). This CDR3 has 15 residues. The chain's CDR3 is CATSRDAGVQETQYF. The CDR3, as DNA: TGTGCCACCAGCAGAGACGCGGGGGTACAAGAGACCCAGTACTTC.

The chain joins TRBV6-5 to TRBJ1-4, with TRBD1 matching over 8 bases. The germline V gene has CDR1 MNHEY and CDR2 SVGAGI. This CDR3 comprises 14 residues. The trim removed 5 bases at V and 7 bases at J, leaving 6 bases unmatched. Here the CDR3 reads CASSITGGGEKLFF. The CDR3 nucleotides read TGTGCCAGCAGTATAACAGGGGGAGGTGAAAAACTGTTTTTT.

In this sample, this clone turned up a few times. The chain has TRBV28 and TRBJ1-1; D not resolved. The germline gives CDR1 MDHEN, CDR2 SYDVKM. This CDR3 spans 12 amino acids. Between the trimmed V and J ends, which lost 3 bases and 6 bases, there was a span of 8 bases. The CDR3: CASSLVRAEAFF. The CDR3 nucleotides read TGTGCCAGCAGTTTGGTACGAGCTGAAGCTTTCTTT.

This clone occurred a few times. The chain uses TRBV18 and TRBJ1-4; weak D call: TRBD1 (6 bases). CDR1 KGHSH and CDR2 LQKENI come from the germline V gene. Trimming removed 3 bases at V and 4 bases at J, with 9 bases between. CDR3 length: 14 amino acids. DNA of the CDR3: TGTGCCAGCTCACCGGGGGGCCTTAATGAAAAACTGTTTTTT. Encoded protein: CASSPGGLNEKLFF. The full variable domain, completed using reference TRBV18 and TRBJ1-4, is NAGVMQNPRHLVRRRGQEARLRCSPMKGHSHVYWYRQLPEEGLKFMVYLQKENIIDESGMPKERFSAEFPKEGPSILRIQQVVRGDSAAYFCASSPGGLNEKLFFGSGTQLSVL.

This chain uses TRBV5-4 with TRBJ2-7; D uncertain. The CDR3 length is 14 residues. With 0 bases removed from V and 2 bases from J, the gap between germline ends came to 9 bases. Germline values: CDR1 SGHNT, CDR2 YYREEE (reference sequence). CDR3 residues: CASSLEGSTYEQYF. CDR3 coding DNA: TGTGCCAGCAGCTTGGAGGGCAGCACCTACGAGCAGTACTTC.

This chain links TRBV5-1 with TRBJ1-1; maybe TRBD1 (5 bases). The length of the CDR3 is 14 residues. V lost 2 bases and J 1 base, leaving 9 bases between the germline ends. CDR1 is SGHRS, CDR2 YFSETQ, per germline. The CDR3 reads CASSFQGGNTEAFF. The CDR3 DNA reads TGCGCCAGCAGCTTCCAGGGAGGGAACACTGAAGCTTTCTTT.

The CDR3 DNA reads TGTGCCAGCAGCCCGATGACAGGAACAGATACGCAGTATTTT. Translation gives CASSPMTGTDTQYF. The chain uses TRBV9 and TRBJ2-3; perhaps TRBD1 as D (6 bases). CDR1 is SGDLS, CDR2 YYNGEE, per germline. The CDR3 has 14 amino acids. Deletions cut 4 bases from V and 3 bases from J, with 12 bases between.

The chain carries TRBV5-1 and TRBJ2-6, with 13 bases identical to TRBD2. The CDR3 is 17 residues long. The trim removed 7 bases at V and 0 bases at J, leaving 4 bases unmatched. Germline loops: CDR1 SGHRS, CDR2 YFSETQ. The CDR3 region has the DNA TGCGCCAGCGGACTAGCGGGGGCCAGCTCTGGGGCCAACGTCCTGACTTTC. Protein product: CASGLAGASSGANVLTF.

This clone showed up just a few times. V is TRBV2 and J is TRBJ2-7; TRBD1 is a possible D gene (5 bases). The V and J ends lost 8 bases and 0 bases respectively, with 17 bases between them. The germline V gene encodes CDR1 SNHLY and CDR2 FYNNEI. CDR3 size: 15 residues. Here the CDR3 reads CASERDSNLSYEQYF. CDR3 sequence (DNA): TGTGCCAGCGAACGAGACAGCAACCTCTCCTACGAGCAGTACTTC.

CDR3 nucleotide sequence: TGTGCCAGCAGCCTACTAGCGGGGGGCGCAGAGACCCAGTACTTC. It translates to CASSLLAGGAETQYF. The chain links TRBV7-2 to TRBJ2-5, with 12 bases identical to TRBD2. V lost 5 bases and J lost 4; bases outside the gene matches: 5. CDR1 is SGHTA and CDR2 is FQGNSA in the germline V gene. This CDR3 region has 15 residues.

The chain joins TRBV6-5 to TRBJ1-1; D is possibly TRBD1 (5 bases). Trimming took off 1 base at V and 7 bases at J, with 13 bases between the two ends. This CDR3 has 14 residues. In germline, CDR1 is MNHEY, CDR2 SVGAGI. CDR3 DNA: TGTGCCAGCAGTTACTTAAGACAGAACGATGAAGCTTTCTTT. Protein product: CASSYLRQNDEAFF.

This chain connects TRBV28 to TRBJ2-7; TRBD2 is a possible D gene (5 bases). The germline V gene encodes CDR1 MDHEN and CDR2 SYDVKM. The CDR3 is 11 amino acids. The V gene lost 5 bases and the J gene lost 4 bases, with 6 bases spanning the gap. CDR3 in DNA: TGTGCCAGCAGTCGAGGGTACGAGCAGTACGTC. This codes for CASSRGYEQYV.

V gene TRBV5-1 combines with J gene TRBJ2-5, with 11 bases identical to TRBD1. CDR3 length equals 14 residues. The germline CDR1 and CDR2 sequences are SGHRS and YFSETQ. V lost 4 bases to trimming and J lost 3 bases; unmatched junction nucleotides: 2. CDR3 sequence: CASSRGQGEETQYF. CDR3 DNA sequence: TGCGCCAGCAGCCGGGGACAGGGGGAAGAGACCCAGTACTTC.

The V and J genes are TRBV7-9 and TRBJ2-3, with TRBD2 matching 9 bases. The CDR3 runs 17 residues. The junction had 9 bases not matched to a gene; V was cut back by 5 bases and J by 0 bases. Germline CDR1 and CDR2: SEHNR and FQNEAQ (reference sequence). The CDR3 loop reads CASSEGIAGASTDTQYF. Here the CDR3 DNA reads TGTGCCAGCAGCGAGGGGATAGCGGGAGCTAGCACAGATACGCAGTATTTT. Filled out from reference TRBV7-9 and TRBJ2-3, the complete variable domain reads DTGVSQNPRHKITKRGQNVTFRCDPISEHNRLYWYRQTLGQGPEFLTYFQNEAQLEKSRLLSDRFSAERPKGSFSTLEIQRTEQGDSAMYLCASSEGIAGASTDTQYFGPGTRLTVL.

This CDR3 reads CASSYSSGATDTQYF. DNA for the CDR3: TGTGCCAGCAGTTACTCCTCGGGGGCAACAGATACGCAGTATTTT. The chain employs TRBV9 and TRBJ2-3, with D perhaps being TRBD1 or TRBD2 (6 bases each). The CDR3 covers 15 residues. The germline V gene has CDR1 SGDLS and CDR2 YYNGEE. Trimming pared 5 bases from V and 3 bases from J, leaving 16 bases between.